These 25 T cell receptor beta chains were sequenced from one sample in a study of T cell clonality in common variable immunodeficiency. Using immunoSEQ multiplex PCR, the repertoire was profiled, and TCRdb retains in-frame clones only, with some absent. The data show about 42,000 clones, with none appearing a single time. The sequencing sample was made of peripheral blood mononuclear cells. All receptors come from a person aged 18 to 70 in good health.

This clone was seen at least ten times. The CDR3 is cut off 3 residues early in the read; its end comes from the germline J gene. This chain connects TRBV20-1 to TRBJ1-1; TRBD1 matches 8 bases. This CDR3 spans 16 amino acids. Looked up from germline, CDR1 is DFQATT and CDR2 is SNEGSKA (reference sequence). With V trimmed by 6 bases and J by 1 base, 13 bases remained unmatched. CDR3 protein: CSATQGALSGNTEAFF. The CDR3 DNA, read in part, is TGCAGTGCAACCCAGGGGGCGCTTTCGGGGAACACTGAA.

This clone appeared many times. The CDR3 here is CSARRRNYNEQFF. The sequenced part of the CDR3 DNA is TGCAGTGCTAGAAGGCGGAACTACAATGAG. This chain joins TRBV20-1 and TRBJ2-1; D gene unclear. The sequenced fragment ends 3 residues before the CDR3 boundary, so the rest is inferred from the germline J gene. The CDR3 has 13 residues. The germline V gene has CDR1 DFQATT and CDR2 SNEGSKA (reference sequence). With 2 bases removed from V and 3 bases from J, the gap between germline ends came to 8 bases.

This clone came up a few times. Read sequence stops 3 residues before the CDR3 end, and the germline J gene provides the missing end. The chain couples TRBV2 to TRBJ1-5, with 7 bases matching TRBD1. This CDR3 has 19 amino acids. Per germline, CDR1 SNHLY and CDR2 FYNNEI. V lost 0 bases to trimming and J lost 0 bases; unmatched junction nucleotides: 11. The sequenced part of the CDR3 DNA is TGTGCCAGCAGTGAAGCTAGGGGGCTAGGGATTTATAGCAATCAGCCC. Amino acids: CASSEARGLGIYSNQP. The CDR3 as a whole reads CASSEARGLGIYSNQPQHF.

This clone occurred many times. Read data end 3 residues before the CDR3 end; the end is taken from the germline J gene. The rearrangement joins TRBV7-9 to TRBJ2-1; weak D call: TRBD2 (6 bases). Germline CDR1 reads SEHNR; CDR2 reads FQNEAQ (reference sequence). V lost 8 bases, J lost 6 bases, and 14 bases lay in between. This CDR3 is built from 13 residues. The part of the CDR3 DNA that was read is TGTGCCAGCCAAGCGGGCTCTAGCAATGAG. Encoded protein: CASQAGSSNE. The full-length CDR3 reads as CASQAGSSNEQFF.

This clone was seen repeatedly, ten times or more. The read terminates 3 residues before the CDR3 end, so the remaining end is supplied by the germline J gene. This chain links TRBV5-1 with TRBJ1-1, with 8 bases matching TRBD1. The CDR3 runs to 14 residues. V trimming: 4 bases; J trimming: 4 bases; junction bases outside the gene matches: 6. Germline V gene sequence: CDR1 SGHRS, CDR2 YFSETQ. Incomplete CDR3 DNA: TGCGCCAGCAGCGCGGACAGGGTAGGCACTGAA. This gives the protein CASSADRVGTE. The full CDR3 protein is CASSADRVGTEAFF.

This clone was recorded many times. Here the CDR3 reads CASSVRDYGTQYF. Partial CDR3 DNA: TGTGCCAGCAGCGTACGGGACTATGGCACG. The chain is built from TRBV7-2 and TRBJ2-3; 7 nucleotides line up with TRBD2. Read data end 3 residues before the CDR3 end; the end is taken from the germline J gene. CDR1 and CDR2 from the germline V gene are SGHTA and FQGNSA. CDR3 length: 13 amino acids. Full variable domain (missing parts from reference TRBV7-2 and TRBJ2-3): GAGVSQSPSNKVTEKGKDVELRCDPISGHTALYWYRQSLGQGLEFLIYFQGNSAPDKSGLPSDRFSAERTGGSVSTLTIQRTQQEDSAVYLCASSVRDYGTQYFGPGTRLTVL.

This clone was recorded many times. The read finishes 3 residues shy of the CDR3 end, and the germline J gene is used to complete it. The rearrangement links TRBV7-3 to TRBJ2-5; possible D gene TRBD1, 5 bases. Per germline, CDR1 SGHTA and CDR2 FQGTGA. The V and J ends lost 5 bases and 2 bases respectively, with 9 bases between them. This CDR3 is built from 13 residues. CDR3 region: CASSRTPQETQYF. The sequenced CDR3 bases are TGTGCCAGCAGCCGGACACCTCAAGAGACC.

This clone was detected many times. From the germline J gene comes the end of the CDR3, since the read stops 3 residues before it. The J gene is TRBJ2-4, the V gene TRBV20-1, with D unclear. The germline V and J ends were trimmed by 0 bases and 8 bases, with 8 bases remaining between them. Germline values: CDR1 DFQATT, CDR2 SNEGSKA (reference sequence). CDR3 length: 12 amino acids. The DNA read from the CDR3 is TGCAGTGCTAGAGAATCAGGAGACATT. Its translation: CSARESGDI. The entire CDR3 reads CSARESGDIQYF.

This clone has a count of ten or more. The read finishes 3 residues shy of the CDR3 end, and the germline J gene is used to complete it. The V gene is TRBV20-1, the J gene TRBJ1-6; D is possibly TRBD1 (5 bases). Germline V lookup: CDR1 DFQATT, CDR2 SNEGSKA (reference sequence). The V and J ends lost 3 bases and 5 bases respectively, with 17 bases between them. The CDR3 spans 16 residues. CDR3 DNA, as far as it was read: TGCAGTGCTAGGGGACTAGGGGCGGCTCATAATTCACCC. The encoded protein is CSARGLGAAHNSP. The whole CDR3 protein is CSARGLGAAHNSPLHF.

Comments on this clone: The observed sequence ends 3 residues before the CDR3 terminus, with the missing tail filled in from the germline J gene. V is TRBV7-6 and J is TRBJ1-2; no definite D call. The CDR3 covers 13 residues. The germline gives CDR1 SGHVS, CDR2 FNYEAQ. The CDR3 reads CASSLALGYDYTF. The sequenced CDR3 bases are TGTGCCAGCAGCTTAGCTTTGGGCTACGAC.

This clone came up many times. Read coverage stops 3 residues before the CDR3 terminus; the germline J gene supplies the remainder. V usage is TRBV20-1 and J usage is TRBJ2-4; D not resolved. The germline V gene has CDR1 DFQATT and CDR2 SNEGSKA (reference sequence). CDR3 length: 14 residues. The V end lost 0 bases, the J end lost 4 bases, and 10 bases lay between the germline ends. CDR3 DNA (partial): TGCAGTGCTAGAGAAGTAAGCAAGAAAAACATT. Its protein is CSAREVSKKNI. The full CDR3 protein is CSAREVSKKNIQYF.

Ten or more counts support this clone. Incomplete CDR3 DNA: TGTGCCAGCAGCTTGGGACTAGCGGGAGTTCCTGAG. Its translation: CASSLGLAGVPE. The entire CDR3 sequence reads CASSLGLAGVPEQFF. The J gene is TRBJ2-1, the V gene TRBV11-3, with 14 bases lining up with TRBD2. The read is 3 residues too short to cover the CDR3 end, so that end is filled in from the germline J gene. The length of the CDR3 is 15 residues. V was clipped by 3 bases and J by 9 bases; unmatched bases: 4. Germline CDR1 and CDR2: SGHNT and YENEEA.

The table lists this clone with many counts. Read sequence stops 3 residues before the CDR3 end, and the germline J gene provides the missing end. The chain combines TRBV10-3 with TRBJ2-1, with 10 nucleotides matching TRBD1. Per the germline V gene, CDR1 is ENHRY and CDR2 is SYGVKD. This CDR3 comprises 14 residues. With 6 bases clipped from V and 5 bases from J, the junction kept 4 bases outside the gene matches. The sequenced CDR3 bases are TGTGCCATCAGGCCGGACAGGGGGAACAATGAG. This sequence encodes CAIRPDRGNNE. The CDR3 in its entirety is CAIRPDRGNNEQFF.

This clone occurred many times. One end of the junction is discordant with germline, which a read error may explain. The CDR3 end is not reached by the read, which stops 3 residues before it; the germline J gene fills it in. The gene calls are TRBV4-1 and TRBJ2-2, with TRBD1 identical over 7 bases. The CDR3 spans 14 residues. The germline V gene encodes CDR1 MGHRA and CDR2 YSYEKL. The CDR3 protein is CTSSPGGDTGELFF. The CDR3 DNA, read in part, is TGCACCAGCAGCCCAGGGGGTGACACCGGGGAG.

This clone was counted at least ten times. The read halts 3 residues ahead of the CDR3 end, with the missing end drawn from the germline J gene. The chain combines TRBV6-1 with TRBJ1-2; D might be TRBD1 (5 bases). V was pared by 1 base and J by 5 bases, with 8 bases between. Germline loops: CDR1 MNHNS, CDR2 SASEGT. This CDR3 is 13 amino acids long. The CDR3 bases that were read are TGTGCCAGCAGTGAAGGGGGGGGTTATGGC. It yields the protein CASSEGGGYG. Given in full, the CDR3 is CASSEGGGYGYTF.

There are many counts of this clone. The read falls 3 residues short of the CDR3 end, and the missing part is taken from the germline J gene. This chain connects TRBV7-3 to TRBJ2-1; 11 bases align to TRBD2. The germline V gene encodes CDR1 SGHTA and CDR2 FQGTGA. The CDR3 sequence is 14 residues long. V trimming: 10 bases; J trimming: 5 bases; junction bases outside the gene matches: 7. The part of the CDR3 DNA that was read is TGTGCCACTTTAGCGGGAGGGGCGGACAATGAG. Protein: CATLAGGADNE. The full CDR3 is CATLAGGADNEQFF.

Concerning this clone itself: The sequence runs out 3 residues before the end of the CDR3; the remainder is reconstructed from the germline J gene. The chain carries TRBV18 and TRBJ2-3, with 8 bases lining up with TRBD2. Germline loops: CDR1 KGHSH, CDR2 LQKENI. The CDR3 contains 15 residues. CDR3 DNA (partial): TGTGCCAGCTCAAGTTCCGGGGGGGGCCAAGAGACG. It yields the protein CASSSSGGGQET. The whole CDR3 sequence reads CASSSSGGGQETQYF.

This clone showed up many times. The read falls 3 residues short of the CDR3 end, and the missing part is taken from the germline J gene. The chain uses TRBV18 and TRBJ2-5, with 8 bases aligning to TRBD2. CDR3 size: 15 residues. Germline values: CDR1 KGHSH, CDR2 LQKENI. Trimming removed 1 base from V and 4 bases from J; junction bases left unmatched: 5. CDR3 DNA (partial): TGTGCCAGCTCACCACTGAGCGGGAGTAGAGAGACC. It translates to CASSPLSGSRET. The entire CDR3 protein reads CASSPLSGSRETQYF.

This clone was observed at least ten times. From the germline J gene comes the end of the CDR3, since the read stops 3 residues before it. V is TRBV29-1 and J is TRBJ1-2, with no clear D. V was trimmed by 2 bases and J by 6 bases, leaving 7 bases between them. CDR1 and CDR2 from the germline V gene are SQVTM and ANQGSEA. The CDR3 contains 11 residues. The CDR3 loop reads CSVEIYNGYTF. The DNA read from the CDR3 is TGCAGCGTTGAAATATACAATGGC.

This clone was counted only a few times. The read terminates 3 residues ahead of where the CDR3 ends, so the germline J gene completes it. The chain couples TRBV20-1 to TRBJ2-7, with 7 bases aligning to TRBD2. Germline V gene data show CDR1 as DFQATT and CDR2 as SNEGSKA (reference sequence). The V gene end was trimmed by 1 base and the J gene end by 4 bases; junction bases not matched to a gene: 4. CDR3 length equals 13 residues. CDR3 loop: CSARGLAVYEQYF. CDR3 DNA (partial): TGCAGTGCTAGAGGGCTAGCGGTATACGAG.

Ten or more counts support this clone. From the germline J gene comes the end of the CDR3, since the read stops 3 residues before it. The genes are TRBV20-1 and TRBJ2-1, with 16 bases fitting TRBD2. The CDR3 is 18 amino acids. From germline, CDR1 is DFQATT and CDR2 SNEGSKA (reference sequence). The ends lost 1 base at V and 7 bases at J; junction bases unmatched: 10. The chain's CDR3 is CSARGWGLAGGPGNEQFF. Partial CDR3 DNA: TGCAGTGCTAGAGGTTGGGGACTAGCGGGAGGGCCGGGTAATGAG.

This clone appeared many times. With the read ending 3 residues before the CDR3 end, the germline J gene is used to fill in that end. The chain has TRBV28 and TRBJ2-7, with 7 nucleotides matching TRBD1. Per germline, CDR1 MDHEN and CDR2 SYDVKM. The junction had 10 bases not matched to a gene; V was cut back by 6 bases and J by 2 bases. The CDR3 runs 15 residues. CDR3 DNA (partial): TGTGCCAGCAGGTCAACAGGGGACCAACCCTACGAG. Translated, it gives CASRSTGDQPYE. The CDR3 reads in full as CASRSTGDQPYEQYF.

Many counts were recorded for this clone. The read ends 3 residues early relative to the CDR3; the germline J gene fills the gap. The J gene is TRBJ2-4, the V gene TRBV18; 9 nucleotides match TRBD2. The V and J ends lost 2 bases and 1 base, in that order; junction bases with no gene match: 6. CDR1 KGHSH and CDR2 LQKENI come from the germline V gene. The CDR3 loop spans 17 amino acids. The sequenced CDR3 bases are TGTGCCAGCTCACCAGAGGCGGGAGGGCCGGCCAAAAACATT. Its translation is CASSPEAGGPAKNI. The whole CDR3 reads CASSPEAGGPAKNIQYF.

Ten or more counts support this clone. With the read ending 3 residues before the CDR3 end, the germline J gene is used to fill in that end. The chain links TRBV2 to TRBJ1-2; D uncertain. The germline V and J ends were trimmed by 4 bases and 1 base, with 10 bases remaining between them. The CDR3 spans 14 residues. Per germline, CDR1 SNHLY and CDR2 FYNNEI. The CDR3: CASSVERVNYGYTF. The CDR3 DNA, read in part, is TGTGCCAGCAGTGTGGAGAGGGTTAACTATGGC.

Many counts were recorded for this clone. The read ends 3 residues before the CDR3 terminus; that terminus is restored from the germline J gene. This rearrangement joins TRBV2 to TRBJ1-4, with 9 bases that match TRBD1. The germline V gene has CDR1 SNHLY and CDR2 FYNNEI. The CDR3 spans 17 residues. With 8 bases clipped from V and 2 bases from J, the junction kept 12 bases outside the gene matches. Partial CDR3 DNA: TGTGCCAGCGTAAGGACAGGGGCAGGAGGTACTAATGAAAAA. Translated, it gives CASVRTGAGGTNEK. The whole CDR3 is CASVRTGAGGTNEKLFF.